The clone carrying this TCR beta chain has a handful of counts. Construction of the TCRbeta library involved unique molecular identifiers. TCRdb re-analysed the PCR reads in MiXCR, keeping a single row per CDR3 protein. In the table there are fewer than 750,000 distinct CDR3 sequences, approximately 30% of which are singletons. The data stem from a study of T-cell reconstitution after alpha-beta-depleted transplantation in children. Trimming took 1 base from V and 2 from J; bases not matched to a gene: 5. This CDR3 region has 16 residues. Germline V gives CDR1 SGHRS, CDR2 YFSETQ. The rearrangement joins TRBV5-1 to TRBJ2-3, with 9 bases fitting TRBD2. The sequence came from a boy under three years old with Wiskott-Aldrich syndrome, due to receive a stem cell transplant. Source: PBMCs, taken before TCRalphabeta/CD19-depleted stem cell transplant. The CDR3 bases are TGCGCCAGCAGCTTGATCCTAGCGGGATTCACAGATACGCAGTATTTT. This codes for CASSLILAGFTDTQYF.